The present T cell receptor beta chain was sequenced within a study of CD8 T cells in Susac syndrome. Overall study results and limits: Susac-specific public clones numbered about 15 in total CD8+ repertoires (and five in CD8+ TEMRA repertoires).

To note about this clonotype: What it recognizes is unknown.

CD8+ and CD4+ blood T cells underwent TCR beta sequencing. Random hexamers were used to reverse transcribe an amount of about 0.45 to 1 ug RNA. TCRdb reanalysed the immunoSEQ multiplex PCR reads using MiXCR and keeps one entry per CDR3 protein. The sample lists roughly 150,000 distinct CDR3 sequences, more than 85% seen once, with approximately 0.18% in the top ten. This TCR was sampled from a human donor with Susac syndrome. Sequenced: CD8+ T cells from PBMCs.

CDR3 amino acids: CASSFGGSGNEQFF. The CDR3 nucleotides are TGTGCCAGCAGTTTTGGCGGGAGTGGGAATGAGCAGTTCTTC. This chain connects TRBV27 to TRBJ2-1; 7 positions match TRBD2. After removal of 3 bases from V and 7 bases from J, the junction contained 6 bases not matched to a gene. This CDR3 has 14 residues. Germline V gives CDR1 MNHEY, CDR2 SMNVEV (reference sequence).